Shown below are 11 T cell receptor beta chains from a single sample sequenced in a study of cytomegalovirus exposure and HLA in healthy donors. The PCR made use of 60 Vbeta and 13 Jbeta primers. Here immunoSEQ multiplex PCR was the method, and the copy in TCRdb shows in-frame clones only, minus some. The data show 110,000 or so clones, roughly 69% seen once. Sequenced material: PBMCs. The receptors stem from a woman aged 70-85 years in good health and CMV-seropositive.

V is TRBV5-4 and J is TRBJ2-2; D uncertain. CDR1 is SGHNT and CDR2 is YYREEE in the germline V gene (reference sequence). This CDR3 has 15 amino acids. V dropped 4 bases and J dropped 6 bases, with 16 bases sitting between them. The CDR3 here is CASSLDNPRSGELFF. CDR3 sequence (DNA): TGTGCCAGCAGCCTAGATAATCCCCGCTCCGGGGAGCTGTTTTTT.

V and J are TRBV18 and TRBJ1-1; weak D call: TRBD1 (5 bases). Germline assignment: CDR1 KGHSH and CDR2 LQKENI. The CDR3 is made up of 17 amino acids. Trimming removed 3 bases at V and 6 bases at J, with 23 bases between. The CDR3 sequence: CASSPTTGGTLSPEAFF. In nucleotides, the CDR3 is TGTGCCAGCTCACCTACGACGGGCGGGACGTTGAGCCCTGAAGCTTTCTTT.

The chain couples TRBV7-6 to TRBJ1-1, with D possibly matching TRBD1 (6 bases). This CDR3 has 16 residues. The V end was cut by 4 bases, the J end by 0 bases, with 15 bases between. The V gene's germline CDR1 is SGHVS and CDR2 FNYEAQ. This chain's CDR3 is CASSSPSGQLNTEAFF. CDR3 coding DNA: TGTGCCAGCAGCTCCCCCAGCGGACAGTTGAACACTGAAGCTTTCTTT.

The V call is TRBV30, the J call TRBJ1-5; 7 bases agree with TRBD1. Per the germline V gene, CDR1 is GTSNPN and CDR2 is SVGIG (reference sequence). The V and J ends lost 5 bases and 4 bases, in that order; junction bases with no gene match: 14. CDR3 length equals 16 residues. CDR3 nucleotides: TGTGCCTGGGGTTATACAGGGGCAGGGGGTAATCAGCCCCAGCATTTT. Protein: CAWGYTGAGGNQPQHF. The full variable domain, completed using reference TRBV30 and TRBJ1-5, is SQTIHQWPATLVQPVGSPLSLECTVEGTSNPNLYWYRQAAGRGLQLLFYSVGIGQISSEVPQNLSASRPQDRQFILSSKKLLLSDSGFYLCAWGYTGAGGNQPQHFGDGTRLSIL.

This clone was seen a few times. This chain connects TRBV19 to TRBJ1-6, with a tentative D call TRBD1 (5 bases). The V gene's germline CDR1 is LNHDA and CDR2 SQIVND (reference sequence). The CDR3 runs to 14 residues. Trimming cost V 3 bases and J 10 bases, with 13 bases left between them. CDR3 sequence: CASSITGLGSPLHF. The CDR3 bases are TGTGCCAGTAGTATTACAGGTTTGGGGTCACCCCTCCACTTT.

This rearrangement joins TRBV7-9 to TRBJ1-6, with TRBD1 identical over 9 bases. The CDR3 extends over 14 amino acids. The junction had 6 bases not matched to a gene; V was cut back by 8 bases and J by 7 bases. Germline lookup yields CDR1 SEHNR and CDR2 FQNEAQ (reference sequence). CDR3 region: CASATGTGNSPLHF. CDR3 DNA: TGTGCCAGCGCCACCGGGACAGGGAATTCACCCCTCCACTTT.

The sample holds a few counts of this clone. V is TRBV25-1 and J is TRBJ1-1, with 9 positions matching TRBD1. The CDR3 is 14 amino acids. Per the germline V gene, CDR1 is MGHDK and CDR2 is SYGVNS. V lost 4 bases, J lost 6 bases, and 6 bases stayed unmatched. CDR3 bases: TGTGCCAGCAGTGGGGGACAGGGTGGCGCTGAAGCTTTCTTT. Translated: CASSGGQGGAEAFF.

This chain joins TRBV7-2 and TRBJ2-1, with 11 bases lining up with TRBD2. The junction had 13 bases not matched to a gene; V was cut back by 2 bases and J by 4 bases. This CDR3 is 19 amino acids long. Germline values: CDR1 SGHTA, CDR2 FQGNSA. CDR3 sequence reads: CASSLKAGARTSGYNEQFF. Here the CDR3 DNA reads TGTGCCAGCAGCTTAAAGGCGGGGGCCCGGACTAGCGGGTACAATGAGCAGTTCTTC.

In this sample, this clone turned up a few times. This chain joins TRBV7-2 and TRBJ1-1; TRBD1 matches 7 bases. Trimming removed 5 bases from V and 3 bases from J; junction bases left unmatched: 9. The germline CDR1 and CDR2 sequences are SGHTA and FQGNSA. The CDR3 length is 15 residues. The DNA of the CDR3 is TGTGCCAGCAGCCCACAGGGGACCGGTTACACTGAAGCTTTCTTT. Its translation: CASSPQGTGYTEAFF.

The chain joins TRBV5-1 to TRBJ1-1; perhaps TRBD1 as D (5 bases). The germline V gene encodes CDR1 SGHRS and CDR2 YFSETQ. V lost 6 bases, J lost 1 base, and 10 bases lay in between. The CDR3 has 13 amino acids. CDR3 nucleotides: TGCGCCAGCACCTTCGGGGGGAACACTGAAGCTTTCTTT. It is translated as CASTFGGNTEAFF.

By frequency in the sample, this clone is medium-sized. This sequence joins TRBV7-9 and TRBJ1-1; no clear D. CDR3 length: 14 residues. Trimming cost V 5 bases and J 6 bases, with 16 bases left between them. Germline-derived CDR1 and CDR2 are SEHNR and FQNEAQ (reference sequence). This CDR3 reads CASSPGGGSSEAFF. CDR3 DNA sequence: TGTGCCAGCAGCCCAGGAGGAGGATCTTCTGAAGCTTTCTTT.